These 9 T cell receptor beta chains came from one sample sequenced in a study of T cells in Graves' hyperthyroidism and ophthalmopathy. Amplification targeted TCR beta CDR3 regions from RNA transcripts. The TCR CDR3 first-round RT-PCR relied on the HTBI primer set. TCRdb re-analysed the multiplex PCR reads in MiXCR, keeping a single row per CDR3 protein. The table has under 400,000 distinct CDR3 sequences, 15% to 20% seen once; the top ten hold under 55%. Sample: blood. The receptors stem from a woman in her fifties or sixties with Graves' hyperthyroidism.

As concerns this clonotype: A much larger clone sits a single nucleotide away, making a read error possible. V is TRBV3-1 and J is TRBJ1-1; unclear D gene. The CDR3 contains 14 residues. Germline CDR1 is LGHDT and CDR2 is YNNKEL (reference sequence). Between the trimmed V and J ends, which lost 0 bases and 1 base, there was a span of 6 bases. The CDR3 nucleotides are TGTGCCAGCAGCCAAGAAGGGAGGAACACTGAAGCTTTCTTT. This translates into CASSQEGRNTEAFF.

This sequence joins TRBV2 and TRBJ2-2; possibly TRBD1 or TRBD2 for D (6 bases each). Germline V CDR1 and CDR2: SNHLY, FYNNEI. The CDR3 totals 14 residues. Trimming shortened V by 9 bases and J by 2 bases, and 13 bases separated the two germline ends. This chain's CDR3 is CASMRDTNTGELFF. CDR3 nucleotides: TGTGCCAGTATGCGGGACACCAACACCGGGGAGCTGTTTTTT.

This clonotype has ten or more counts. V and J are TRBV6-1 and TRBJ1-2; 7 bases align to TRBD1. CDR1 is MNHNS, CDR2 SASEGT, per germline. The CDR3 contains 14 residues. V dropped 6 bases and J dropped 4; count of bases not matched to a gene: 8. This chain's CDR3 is CASSDGQATYGYTF. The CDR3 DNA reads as TGTGCCAGCAGCGACGGACAGGCAACCTATGGCTACACCTTC.

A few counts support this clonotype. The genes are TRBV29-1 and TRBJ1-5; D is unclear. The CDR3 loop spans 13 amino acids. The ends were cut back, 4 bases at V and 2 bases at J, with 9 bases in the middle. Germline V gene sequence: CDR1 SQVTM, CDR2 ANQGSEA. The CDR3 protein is CSVVEGGNQPQHF. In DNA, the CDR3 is TGCAGCGTTGTAGAGGGTGGCAATCAGCCCCAGCATTTT.

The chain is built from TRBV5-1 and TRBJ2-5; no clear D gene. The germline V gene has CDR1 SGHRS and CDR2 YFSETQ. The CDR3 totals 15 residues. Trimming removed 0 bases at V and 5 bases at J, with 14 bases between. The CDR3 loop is CASSLGVVALETQYF. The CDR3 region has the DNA TGCGCCAGCAGCTTGGGTGTGGTCGCGTTGGAGACCCAGTACTTC.

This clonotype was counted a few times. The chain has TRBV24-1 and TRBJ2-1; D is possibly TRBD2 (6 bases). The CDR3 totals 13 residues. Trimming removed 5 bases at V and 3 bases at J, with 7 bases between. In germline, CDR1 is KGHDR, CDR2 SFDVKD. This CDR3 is CATSATSYNEQFF. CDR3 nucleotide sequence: TGTGCCACCAGTGCGACTAGCTACAATGAGCAGTTCTTC.

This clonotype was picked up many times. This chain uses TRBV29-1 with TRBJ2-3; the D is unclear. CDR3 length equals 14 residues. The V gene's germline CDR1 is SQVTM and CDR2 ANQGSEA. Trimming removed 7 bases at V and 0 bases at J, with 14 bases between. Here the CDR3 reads CSGVNQASTDTQYF. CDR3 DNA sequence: TGCAGCGGTGTGAACCAAGCTAGCACAGATACGCAGTATTTT.

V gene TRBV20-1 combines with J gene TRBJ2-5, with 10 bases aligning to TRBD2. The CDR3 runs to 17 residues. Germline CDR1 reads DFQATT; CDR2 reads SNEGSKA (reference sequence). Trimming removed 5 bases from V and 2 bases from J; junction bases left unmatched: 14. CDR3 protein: CSAVPSLSGRAQETQYF. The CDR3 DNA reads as TGCAGTGCTGTACCCTCCCTCAGCGGGAGGGCTCAAGAGACCCAGTACTTC.

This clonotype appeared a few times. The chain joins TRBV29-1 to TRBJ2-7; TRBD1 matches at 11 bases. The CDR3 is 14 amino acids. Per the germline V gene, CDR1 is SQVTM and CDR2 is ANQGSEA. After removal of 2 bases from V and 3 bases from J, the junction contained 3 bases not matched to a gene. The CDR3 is CSVELGQGDYEQYF. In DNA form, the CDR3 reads TGCAGCGTTGAATTGGGACAGGGGGACTACGAGCAGTACTTC.